What follows is one TCR beta chain and its context. V lost 2 bases, J lost 5 bases, and 14 bases lay in between. This CDR3 is built from 15 residues. Germline V lookup: CDR1 SGHNT, CDR2 YENEEA. TCRdb ran MiXCR on the 5' RACE reads and lists one entry per CDR3 protein. The data contain about 600,000 distinct CDR3 sequences, roughly 20% of them singletons. These data originate in a study of T-cell memory formation after mild COVID-19. Study in general: The TCR clusters were mostly specific to one donor.

The sample consisted of PBMCs or a T cell subset sorted from them (not recorded which). The V call is TRBV11-3, the J call TRBJ2-3, with TRBD1 as a possible D gene (6 bases). This clonotype was obtained from an adult woman who had mild COVID-19 (a few samples of this study predate the infection). Cell type and time point are not known. The CDR3 here is CASSLRSGDGDTQYF. CDR3 nucleotides: TGTGCCAGCAGCTTACGGTCAGGGGATGGAGATACGCAGTATTTT.